Included here is one TCR beta chain sequence, with context. In the original processing: Reference gene primer amplification gave estimated nucleated cell counts. Assay: immunoSEQ multiplex PCR; the TCRdb copy retains only in-frame clones and omits some. The DNA gave D and trimming, while V, J and clone size come from that table. Here the sample spans 110,000 or so clones, over 60% being singletons. The entry originates in a study of blood T cell repertoires in COVID-19. Looked up from germline, CDR1 is MDHEN and CDR2 is SYDVKM. V lost 8 bases and J lost 2; bases outside the gene matches: 11. The CDR3 has 15 amino acids.

This clonotype originated in a man between 65 and 85 years old with acute or convalescent COVID-19. Sequenced input: peripheral blood. The J gene is TRBJ2-5, the V gene TRBV28; 7 bases agree with TRBD2. CDR3: CASLPAAAGQETQYF. The CDR3 DNA reads TGTGCCAGCCTTCCCGCGGCAGCGGGACAAGAGACCCAGTACTTC.